Following are 27 T cell receptor beta chains from one sample sequenced in a study of T-cell reconstitution after alpha-beta-depleted transplantation in children. This sample's TCRbeta library carried unique molecular identifier barcodes. One entry per CDR3 protein, called by TCRdb with MiXCR from the PCR reads. The sample lists around 960,000 distinct CDR3 sequences, around 30% occurring once. The source was PBMCs, mostly from graft donor cells, collected 360 days after TCRalphabeta/CD19-depleted stem cell transplant. Receptors originate from a boy younger than two who had a stem cell transplant for SCID, so the T cells may come from the graft donor.

The chain employs TRBV6-2 or TRBV6-3 and TRBJ2-7, with 10 bases matching TRBD1. Germline V gene sequence: CDR1 MNHEY, CDR2 SVGEGT. This CDR3 has 14 residues. Trimming at V came to 7 bases and at J to 3 bases, leaving 6 bases not matched to a gene. The CDR3 sequence: CASTARDRGYEQYF. In DNA form, the CDR3 reads TGTGCCAGCACCGCCCGGGACAGGGGCTACGAGCAGTACTTC.

This clonotype was seen only a few times. V is TRBV12-3 or TRBV12-4 and J is TRBJ2-5, with 13 positions matching TRBD2. The CDR3 covers 16 residues. Trimming took 6 bases from V and 1 from J; bases not matched to a gene: 5. Here the CDR3 DNA reads TGTGCCAGCAGAAAGACTAGCGGGGGGCTCCAAGAGACCCAGTACTTC. Its translation: CASRKTSGGLQETQYF.

The genes are TRBV5-1 and TRBJ2-7; D call uncertain. CDR1 is SGHRS and CDR2 is YFSETQ in the germline V gene. Trimming removed 1 base at V and 0 bases at J, with 8 bases between. CDR3 length: 14 residues. CDR3 nucleotide sequence: TGCGCCAGCAGCTTGACCTTCCTCTCCTACGAGCAGTACTTC. Translating it yields CASSLTFLSYEQYF.

V gene TRBV5-1 combines with J gene TRBJ2-5, with D unclear. Per germline, CDR1 SGHRS and CDR2 YFSETQ. The CDR3 spans 16 residues. V lost 4 bases and J 2 bases, leaving 18 bases between the germline ends. The CDR3: CASSPRADHIQETQYF. CDR3 coding DNA: TGCGCCAGCAGCCCCCGGGCAGACCACATTCAAGAGACCCAGTACTTC.

The rearrangement links TRBV20-1 to TRBJ2-7, with a possible D match to TRBD2 (6 bases). In germline, CDR1 is DFQATT, CDR2 SNEGSKA (reference sequence). With 3 bases removed from V and 5 bases from J, the gap between germline ends came to 26 bases. CDR3 length: 17 amino acids. As DNA, the CDR3 is TGCAGTGCTAGTTATCTTTCGGCCAGGGACTCTTCCCACGAGCAGTACTTC. The encoded protein is CSASYLSARDSSHEQYF.

This clonotype was recorded a few times. The chain joins TRBV5-1 to TRBJ2-2; the D call may be TRBD1 or TRBD2 (5 bases each). Germline CDR1 reads SGHRS; CDR2 reads YFSETQ. This CDR3 is built from 19 residues. V was trimmed by 0 bases and J by 0 bases, leaving 18 bases between them. The CDR3 DNA reads as TGCGCCAGCAGCTTGGCCGGGACGTCGGGCCTGGCGAACACCGGGGAGCTGTTTTTT. Its protein product is CASSLAGTSGLANTGELFF.

The chain has TRBV6-1 and TRBJ2-3; TRBD1 or TRBD2 may be the D gene (5 bases each). This CDR3 is built from 15 residues. CDR1 and CDR2 (germline): MNHNS, SASEGT. Trimming shortened V by 6 bases and J by 3 bases, and 16 bases separated the two germline ends. The CDR3 loop reads CASRAYRGQTDTQYF. In DNA, the CDR3 is TGTGCCAGCAGAGCCTACCGGGGCCAAACAGATACGCAGTATTTT.

This chain joins TRBV10-3 and TRBJ1-2, with D possibly being TRBD1 (6 bases). The germline V gene encodes CDR1 ENHRY and CDR2 SYGVKD. The V end lost 7 bases, the J end lost 4 bases, and 13 bases lay between the germline ends. CDR3 length equals 13 residues. CDR3 loop: CAINTDSSYGYTF. The CDR3 nucleotides read TGTGCCATCAATACGGACAGCTCCTATGGCTACACCTTC.

The chain recombines TRBV20-1 with TRBJ2-3; the D gene could be TRBD1 or TRBD2 (5 bases each). Trimming pared 6 bases from V and 4 bases from J, leaving 17 bases between. The length of the CDR3 is 14 residues. Germline V gene lookup returns CDR1 DFQATT and CDR2 SNEGSKA (reference sequence). The CDR3 DNA reads as TGCAGTGCAACCGGGACCCGAATACCAGATACGCAGTATTTT. Translated: CSATGTRIPDTQYF.

This clonotype showed up just a few times. The chain carries TRBV20-1 and TRBJ1-1; the D is unclear. V lost 6 bases, J lost 8 bases, and 10 bases lay in between. From germline, CDR1 is DFQATT and CDR2 SNEGSKA (reference sequence). The CDR3 contains 10 residues. In DNA form, the CDR3 reads TGCAGTGCCCCTACCAGGGAAGCTTTCTTT. Translated: CSAPTREAFF.

The DNA of the CDR3 is TGCAGTGCTAGAGACCGGGGGGGCTGGTACCAAGAGACCCAGTACTTC. This codes for CSARDRGGWYQETQYF. The J gene is TRBJ2-5, the V gene TRBV20-1; 8 bases map to TRBD2. The junction had 6 bases not matched to a gene; V was cut back by 0 bases and J by 0 bases. The CDR3 length is 16 residues. Germline values: CDR1 DFQATT, CDR2 SNEGSKA (reference sequence).

The V call is TRBV4-1, the J call TRBJ2-7; D might be TRBD1 (6 bases). CDR3 size: 15 residues. The germline gives CDR1 MGHRA, CDR2 YSYEKL. V dropped 0 bases and J dropped 2 bases, with 11 bases sitting between them. Written as DNA, the CDR3 is TGCGCCAGCAGCCAAGATTCGACAGGCGCCTACGAGCAGTACTTC. Its protein product is CASSQDSTGAYEQYF.

The rearrangement uses TRBV3-1 and TRBJ2-7; D possibly uses TRBD1 or TRBD2 (6 bases each). This CDR3 is 16 amino acids long. Trimming stripped 1 base from V and 0 bases from J, with 13 bases between. Germline CDR1 is LGHDT and CDR2 is YNNKEL (reference sequence). CDR3 sequence: CASSQALQGLSYEQYF. CDR3 bases: TGTGCCAGCAGCCAAGCGCTACAGGGACTCTCCTACGAGCAGTACTTC.

The chain is built from TRBV4-3 and TRBJ2-4; possibly TRBD2 for D (8 bases). Trimming pared 1 base from V and 0 bases from J, leaving 28 bases between. Germline values: CDR1 LGHNA, CDR2 YSLEER. The CDR3 consists of 22 residues. CDR3 in DNA: TGCGCCAGCAGCCAAGTAGCGGGACAGAATGGCCTCGCTCAACTAGCCAAAAACATTCAGTACTTC. It is translated as CASSQVAGQNGLAQLAKNIQYF.

The rearrangement uses TRBV15 and TRBJ1-6; D is perhaps TRBD1 (5 bases). The germline V gene has CDR1 LNHNV and CDR2 YYDKDF (reference sequence). CDR3 size: 15 residues. The V and J ends lost 0 bases and 9 bases respectively, with 12 bases between them. CDR3 nucleotides: TGTGCCACCAGCAGAGATCGGCAGGGCGGTTCACCCCTCCACTTT. Translating gives CATSRDRQGGSPLHF. The full variable domain, its missing parts supplied by reference TRBV15 and TRBJ1-6, is DAMVIQNPRYQVTQFGKPVTLSCSQTLNHNVMYWYQQKSSQAPKLLFHYYDKDFNNEADTPDNFQSRRPNTSFCFLDIRSPGLGDTAMYLCATSRDRQGGSPLHFGNGTRLTVT.

The sample holds one count of this clonotype. This sequence joins TRBV15 and TRBJ2-2; a weak D match, TRBD2 (7 bases). Germline V CDR1 and CDR2: LNHNV, YYDKDF (reference sequence). The germline V and J ends were trimmed by 0 bases and 4 bases, with 15 bases remaining between them. This CDR3 region has 17 residues. The CDR3 reads CATSRDLWGGVTGELFF. The CDR3 bases are TGTGCCACCAGCAGAGATCTCTGGGGGGGCGTCACCGGGGAGCTGTTTTTT. The full variable domain, in which reference TRBV15 and TRBJ2-2 provide the parts outside the CDR3, is DAMVIQNPRYQVTQFGKPVTLSCSQTLNHNVMYWYQQKSSQAPKLLFHYYDKDFNNEADTPDNFQSRRPNTSFCFLDIRSPGLGDTAMYLCATSRDLWGGVTGELFFGEGSRLTVL.

This clonotype has more than one count but fewer than ten. The chain combines TRBV7-9 with TRBJ1-2; 7 bases agree with TRBD1. This CDR3 contains 16 residues. The V gene end was trimmed by 5 bases and the J gene end by 4 bases; junction bases not matched to a gene: 13. Germline V gene data show CDR1 as SEHNR and CDR2 as FQNEAQ (reference sequence). The CDR3 region is CASSPYENRGGYGYTF. The CDR3 nucleotides are TGTGCCAGCAGCCCTTACGAGAACAGGGGAGGCTATGGCTACACCTTC.

V is TRBV6-1 and J is TRBJ2-1; perhaps TRBD1 as D (6 bases). CDR1 and CDR2 (germline): MNHNS, SASEGT. V dropped 5 bases and J dropped 6 bases, with 20 bases sitting between them. The CDR3 has 16 residues. CDR3 loop: CASSPSSTGSANEQFF. The CDR3 bases are TGTGCCAGCAGTCCCAGCTCGACAGGTTCGGCCAATGAGCAGTTCTTC.

The sample holds a few counts of this clonotype. This chain uses TRBV10-3 with TRBJ2-3, with D tentatively TRBD1 (6 bases). The CDR3 runs 14 residues. Trimming shortened V by 7 bases and J by 2 bases, and 13 bases separated the two germline ends. From germline, CDR1 is ENHRY and CDR2 SYGVKD. CDR3 in amino acids: CAIKPGHTTDTQYF. CDR3 nucleotide sequence: TGTGCCATCAAACCGGGACATACCACAGATACGCAGTATTTT.

The chain uses TRBV4-1 and TRBJ2-1; 11 bases align to TRBD2. Germline V lookup: CDR1 MGHRA, CDR2 YSYEKL. The CDR3 loop spans 17 amino acids. Trimming at V came to 1 base and at J to 4 bases, leaving 6 bases not matched to a gene. The CDR3 reads CASSQGLAGGKYNEQFF. The CDR3 DNA follows: TGCGCCAGCAGCCAAGGGCTAGCGGGGGGAAAATACAATGAGCAGTTCTTC.

The J gene is TRBJ1-3, the V gene TRBV12-3 or TRBV12-4, with unresolved D. The CDR3 runs 12 residues. Trimming removed 6 bases from V and 8 bases from J, with 11 bases in between. CDR3 coding DNA: TGTGCCAGCAGACCCGGAGAACACACCATATATTTT. Its translation: CASRPGEHTIYF.

The chain links TRBV9 to TRBJ2-3; D may match TRBD1 or TRBD2 (5 bases each). CDR1 and CDR2 from the germline V gene are SGDLS and YYNGEE. There are 17 residues in the CDR3. Deletions cut 5 bases from V and 3 bases from J, with 22 bases between. This chain's CDR3 is CASSFTTGTRKTDTQYF. DNA for the CDR3: TGTGCCAGCAGTTTCACGACCGGGACCAGAAAAACAGATACGCAGTATTTT.

The rearrangement joins TRBV12-3 or TRBV12-4 to TRBJ1-6; D possibly corresponds to TRBD1 (6 bases). The V gene lost 2 bases and the J gene lost 5 bases, with 13 bases spanning the gap. There are 16 residues in the CDR3. The DNA of the CDR3 is TGTGCCAGCAGTTTAAACCAGCAGGGGAATAATTCACCCCTCCACTTT. Its translation is CASSLNQQGNNSPLHF.

This clonotype was found a few times. The genes are TRBV4-1 and TRBJ2-3, with D tentatively TRBD1 (5 bases). The V and J ends lost 0 bases and 5 bases respectively, with 15 bases between them. Per germline, CDR1 MGHRA and CDR2 YSYEKL. The CDR3 is 16 residues long. The CDR3: CASSQDYQGKGDTQYF. DNA of the CDR3: TGCGCCAGCAGCCAAGATTATCAGGGAAAAGGAGATACGCAGTATTTT.

In its sample, this clonotype was seen a few times. The chain is built from TRBV27 and TRBJ2-7; 9 bases fit TRBD1. The CDR3 totals 15 residues. V dropped 4 bases and J dropped 2; count of bases not matched to a gene: 6. From germline, CDR1 is MNHEY and CDR2 SMNVEV (reference sequence). CDR3 nucleotides: TGTGCCAGCAGTTCCCATACAGGGGGCGCCTACGAGCAGTACTTC. Translating gives CASSSHTGGAYEQYF.

This chain uses TRBV18 with TRBJ2-3, with 14 bases matching TRBD2. The CDR3 has 17 amino acids. In germline, CDR1 is KGHSH, CDR2 LQKENI. V shed 1 base and J 3 bases; nucleotides not matched to a gene: 3. The CDR3 is CASSPLGTSGGTDTQYF. CDR3 sequence (DNA): TGTGCCAGCTCACCACTCGGGACTAGCGGGGGAACAGATACGCAGTATTTT.

This clonotype was recorded once. J is TRBJ2-1 and V is TRBV18; TRBD1 is a possible D gene (7 bases). The CDR3 runs 16 residues. Trimming removed 4 bases from V and 10 bases from J, with 23 bases in between. Per germline, CDR1 KGHSH and CDR2 LQKENI. The CDR3 protein is CASSLRAQGGNYEQFF. CDR3 in DNA: TGTGCCAGCTCACTCCGGGCCCAGGGGGGTAATTACGAGCAGTTCTTC. Looking up the rest from reference TRBV18 and TRBJ2-1 gives the full variable domain: NAGVMQNPRHLVRRRGQEARLRCSPMKGHSHVYWYRQLPEEGLKFMVYLQKENIIDESGMPKERFSAEFPKEGPSILRIQQVVRGDSAAYFCASSLRAQGGNYEQFFGPGTRLTVL.